A selection of T cell receptor beta chains follows, all from one sample in a study of human T cells and chemical hapten exposure. TCRdb analysed the RACE reads with MiXCR anew, one entry per CDR3 protein. The table includes fewer than 60,000 distinct CDR3 sequences, around 9% detected once. The specimen was whole blood, collected in connection with sensitization to the hapten diphenylcyclopropenone (DPC). The receptors shown here come from a woman between 45 and 65 years old with alopecia areata. Some clones in this sample may be carry-over from other donors' samples. Each CDR3 is given with its conserved first and last residue. D genes are given only for firm matches. A row's size may be missing; if present it is once, few, many or a size class.

v_call: TRBV5-1
d_call: .
j_call: TRBJ2-3
clone_size: .
cdr3_nt: TGCGCCAGCAGTGGGTTCTTTCCAGATACGCAGTATTTT
cdr3_aa: CASSGFFPDTQYF

v_call: TRBV3-1
d_call: .
j_call: TRBJ1-2
clone_size: .
cdr3_nt: TGTGCCAGCAGCCAAGTAGGAGGGAACGGAGCCTACACCTTC
cdr3_aa: CASSQVGGNGAYTF

v_call: TRBV4-2
d_call: .
j_call: TRBJ2-1
clone_size: many
cdr3_nt: TGTGCCAGCAGCCAAGACCACAGAACCCCCTACAATGAGCAGTTCTTC
cdr3_aa: CASSQDHRTPYNEQFF

v_call: TRBV29-1
d_call: TRBD1
j_call: TRBJ2-5
clone_size: few
cdr3_nt: TGCAGCGTTGTCCCCGGGACAGGACAAGAGACCCAGTACTTC
cdr3_aa: CSVVPGTGQETQYF

v_call: TRBV12-3/TRBV12-4
d_call: .
j_call: TRBJ1-1
clone_size: many
cdr3_nt: TGTGCCAGCAGTTCCGTATTAAACACTGAAGCTTTCTTT
cdr3_aa: CASSSVLNTEAFF

v_call: TRBV2
d_call: TRBD2
j_call: TRBJ2-1
clone_size: .
cdr3_nt: TGTGCCATCCCGGGGACTAGCGGGTACAATGAGCAGTTCTTC
cdr3_aa: CAIPGTSGYNEQFF

v_call: TRBV6-5
d_call: .
j_call: TRBJ2-5
clone_size: many
cdr3_nt: TGTGCCAGCAGTTACGTAGTGAGGGATCCGCCCGAGACCCAGTACTTC
cdr3_aa: CASSYVVRDPPETQYF

v_call: TRBV12-3/TRBV12-4
d_call: TRBD1
j_call: TRBJ2-1
clone_size: .
cdr3_nt: TGTGCCAGCAGTCCCGGGACAGGAAACTACAATGAGCAGTTCTTC
cdr3_aa: CASSPGTGNYNEQFF

v_call: TRBV2
d_call: .
j_call: TRBJ2-7
clone_size: .
cdr3_nt: TGTGCCAGCAACGAAGAAAGGGTAAGATCCTACGAGCAGTACTTC
cdr3_aa: CASNEERVRSYEQYF

v_call: TRBV28
d_call: .
j_call: TRBJ2-7
clone_size: .
cdr3_nt: TGTGCCAGCAGTACCTCGAAAGGCACCTACGAGCAGTACTTC
cdr3_aa: CASSTSKGTYEQYF

v_call: TRBV29-1
d_call: .
j_call: TRBJ2-3
clone_size: many
cdr3_nt: TGCAGCGCGGTTCCTGGATTGGGCCGATACACAGATACGCAGTATTTT
cdr3_aa: CSAVPGLGRYTDTQYF

v_call: TRBV29-1
d_call: .
j_call: TRBJ1-2
clone_size: .
cdr3_nt: TGCAGCGTTAATGGCTACACCTTC
cdr3_aa: CSVNGYTF

v_call: TRBV28
d_call: .
j_call: TRBJ2-7
clone_size: many
cdr3_nt: TGTGCCAGCATCAACGGAGTCACCTACGAGCAGTACTTC
cdr3_aa: CASINGVTYEQYF

v_call: TRBV29-1
d_call: .
j_call: TRBJ2-5
clone_size: .
cdr3_nt: TGCAGCGTTGGGGAAGAGACCCAGTACTTC
cdr3_aa: CSVGEETQYF

v_call: TRBV12-3/TRBV12-4
d_call: .
j_call: TRBJ1-1
clone_size: many
cdr3_nt: TGTGCCAGCAGTTTAGCGGGGGGTAGGGGAAGCACTGAAGCTTTCTTT
cdr3_aa: CASSLAGGRGSTEAFF

v_call: TRBV5-1
d_call: TRBD1
j_call: TRBJ2-7
clone_size: many
cdr3_nt: TGCGCCAGCAGCCAGGGGGCGGCGTCCTACGAGCAGTACTTC
cdr3_aa: CASSQGAASYEQYF

v_call: TRBV5-1
d_call: .
j_call: TRBJ1-1
clone_size: many
cdr3_nt: TGCGCCAGCCAGGGGAGGGGAACAGGGAACACTGAAGCTTTCTTT
cdr3_aa: CASQGRGTGNTEAFF

v_call: TRBV2
d_call: .
j_call: TRBJ1-6
clone_size: .
cdr3_nt: TGTGCCAGCAGTGTTCAGTTTAATTCACCCCTCCACTTT
cdr3_aa: CASSVQFNSPLHF

v_call: TRBV11-1
d_call: .
j_call: TRBJ2-7
clone_size: many
cdr3_nt: TGTGCCAGCAGGGGAAGCTCATCCTACGAGCAGTACTTC
cdr3_aa: CASRGSSSYEQYF

v_call: TRBV29-1
d_call: .
j_call: TRBJ1-1
clone_size: many
cdr3_nt: TGCAGCGCACAGATCGCAAACACTGAAGCTTTCTTT
cdr3_aa: CSAQIANTEAFF

v_call: TRBV20-1
d_call: .
j_call: TRBJ2-3
clone_size: many
cdr3_nt: TGCAGTGCTAGAGCCCCGACTAGCACAGATACGCAGTATTTT
cdr3_aa: CSARAPTSTDTQYF

v_call: TRBV12-3/TRBV12-4
d_call: .
j_call: TRBJ2-2
clone_size: few
cdr3_nt: TGTGCCAGCAGTTTAAGGGGGACCACCACCGGGGAGCTGTTTTTT
cdr3_aa: CASSLRGTTTGELFF

v_call: TRBV12-3/TRBV12-4
d_call: TRBD2
j_call: TRBJ2-1
clone_size: many
cdr3_nt: TGTGCCAGCAGTCGCTTGGGGGTGACGGGAGGGCCTGACAATGAGCAGTTCTTC
cdr3_aa: CASSRLGVTGGPDNEQFF

v_call: TRBV20-1
d_call: TRBD1
j_call: TRBJ2-5
clone_size: many
cdr3_nt: TGCAGCCCCCGGGACAGCTGGGACCAAGAGACCCAGTACTTC
cdr3_aa: CSPRDSWDQETQYF

v_call: TRBV20-1
d_call: TRBD2
j_call: TRBJ2-1
clone_size: .
cdr3_nt: TGCAGTGCTAGAGATATTGGGCTAGCGGGTGTCTGGAATGAGCAGTTCTTC
cdr3_aa: CSARDIGLAGVWNEQFF

v_call: TRBV20-1
d_call: TRBD1
j_call: TRBJ1-1
clone_size: .
cdr3_nt: TGCAGTGCGCCGCAGGGGGCTCACTACACTGAAGCTTTCTTT
cdr3_aa: CSAPQGAHYTEAFF

v_call: TRBV20-1
d_call: TRBD2
j_call: TRBJ2-1
clone_size: many
cdr3_nt: TGCAGTGCTAGAGATTTTCGAGCGGGAGGTTACAATGAGCAGTTCTTC
cdr3_aa: CSARDFRAGGYNEQFF

v_call: TRBV20-1
d_call: TRBD1
j_call: TRBJ2-1
clone_size: .
cdr3_nt: TGCAGTGCTAGAGAGCACAGGGGGGAGAACAATGAGCAGTTCTTC
cdr3_aa: CSAREHRGENNEQFF

v_call: TRBV20-1
d_call: .
j_call: TRBJ1-1
clone_size: many
cdr3_nt: TGCAGTGCTAGAGAAGGGCATAACACTGAAGCTTTCTTT
cdr3_aa: CSAREGHNTEAFF